One sample yielded the 3 T cell receptor beta chains listed below, sequenced in a study of control samples from healthy donors and cancer patients (dated by TCRdb to 2020 to 2022). To prepare the library, the immunoSEQ multiplex PCR assay was applied. This immuneACCESS table, as held by TCRdb, lists in-frame sequences with V and J called but not all clones. Of the missing ones, under half trace to an unresolved V gene in checked studies; the others have no known cause. Here the sample has some 130,000 clones; just under 95% occur a single time. Less than 6% of the sample rests with the top ten. Sequencing input: blood. These receptors were obtained from a man aged 18 to 35 in good health.

V gene TRBV11-2 combines with J gene TRBJ2-3; 7 bases are shared with TRBD1. Trimming at V came to 4 bases and at J to 7 bases, leaving 8 bases not matched to a gene. CDR3 length: 14 residues. The germline V gene encodes CDR1 SGHAT and CDR2 FQNNGV. This CDR3 reads CASSSGTGDNTQYF. The DNA for the CDR3 is TGTGCCAGCAGCTCCGGTACAGGGGATAATACGCAGTATTTT.

This clone showed up just once. The rearrangement joins TRBV9 to TRBJ2-1; 7 bases match TRBD1. There are 14 residues in the CDR3. After removal of 2 bases from V and 3 bases from J, the junction contained 2 bases not matched to a gene. Germline CDR1 and CDR2: SGDLS and YYNGEE. For the CDR3, the DNA is TGTGCCAGCAGCGTGACAGGGTACTACAATGAGCAGTTCTTC. It is translated as CASSVTGYYNEQFF.

This clone has just one count. The chain joins TRBV30 to TRBJ2-2; tentative D call: TRBD1 (7 bases). The CDR3 has 14 residues. Germline lookup yields CDR1 GTSNPN and CDR2 SVGIG (reference sequence). CDR3 sequence: CVLRDRSNTGELFF. DNA of the CDR3: TGTGTCCTGCGGGACAGATCGAACACCGGGGAGCTGTTTTTT.